Described below is a single TCR beta chain sequence and its context. The data were obtained in a study of cytomegalovirus exposure and HLA in healthy donors. The PCR ran on 60 Vbeta and 13 Jbeta primers. TCRdb's copy holds only in-frame clones and misses some; the assay was immunoSEQ multiplex PCR. The listing contains roughly 62,000 clones. Input material: PBMCs. The receptor's source is a woman aged 18-35 years in good health and CMV-seronegative.

The CDR3 DNA sequence: TGTGCCAGCAGCTTTTGGGGACAGGTCTTACCCGCGAACACCGGGGAGCTGTTTTTT. It codes for CASSFWGQVLPANTGELFF. V gene TRBV11-3 combines with J gene TRBJ2-2, with 8 bases aligning to TRBD1. The CDR3 spans 19 residues. Per the germline V gene, CDR1 is SGHNT and CDR2 is YENEEA. Unmatched junction bases numbered 12, after V lost 3 bases and J lost 0 bases.